What follows describes a single T cell receptor (beta chain). Sequence at one end of the junction differs from germline and may be a read error. The CDR3 spans 10 residues. Germline loops: CDR1 MNHNS, CDR2 SASEGT. This table comes from immunoSEQ multiplex PCR, and its TCRdb copy is limited to in-frame clones, with some not included. The repertoire holds hundreds of thousands of clones, with 85% to 90% as singletons. This sample is drawn from a study of shared T cell receptors in the human thymus. This sample also appeared in a second study, on human thymus T cells. This second report adds: Reports from related research described highly overlapping thymic repertoires among unrelated individuals.

Sequenced: thymocytes. The TCR sequence derives from a boy under two years old with a congenital heart defect. This chain joins TRBV6-1 and TRBJ1-5; 7 nucleotides align to TRBD1. The DNA of the CDR3 is TGTGCCATGACGGCCCGGGACAGCGGTTTT. Protein product: CAMTARDSGF.